This T cell receptor (beta chain) was identified in a study of cytomegalovirus exposure and HLA in healthy donors. PCR employed 60 Vbeta and 13 Jbeta primers. Profiling relied on immunoSEQ multiplex PCR, and the TCRdb table lists in-frame clones only, not all of them. The table lists roughly 180,000 clones, 77% of them singletons. To note about this clone: The junction departs from the called germline gene at one end, perhaps through a read error.

The CDR3 length is 15 residues. The V gene's germline CDR1 is LGHNA and CDR2 YNFKEQ. This TCR derives from a woman between 55 and 75 years old in good health and CMV-seropositive. The rearrangement uses TRBV4-2 and TRBJ2-1; D is uncertain. Sequenced input: PBMCs. The chain's CDR3 is CASRVEVSSDNEQFF. CDR3 bases: TGTGCCAGCAGGGTCGAGGTTTCCTCCGACAATGAGCAGTTCTTC.